The 23 T cell receptor beta chains below come from one sample, sequenced in a study of cytomegalovirus exposure and HLA in healthy donors. The PCR used 60 Vbeta and 13 Jbeta primers. The assay was immunoSEQ multiplex PCR, and TCRdb's table has in-frame clones only and misses some. The sample has about 200,000 clones, 55% to 75% seen once. The source material was PBMCs. These receptors originate from a man aged 35 to 55 in good health and CMV-seropositive.

This clone was detected only once. This sequence joins TRBV5-1 and TRBJ2-5; 7 nucleotides agree with TRBD1. Germline loops: CDR1 SGHRS, CDR2 YFSETQ. V shed 8 bases, J shed 2 bases, and the junction held 12 bases outside the gene matches. This CDR3 has 15 amino acids. The CDR3 protein is CASRVGTEKQETQYF. The CDR3 DNA reads as TGCGCCAGTAGAGTGGGGACAGAGAAACAAGAGACCCAGTACTTC.

The chain joins TRBV11-2 to TRBJ2-1; TRBD2 matches at 11 bases. The germline gives CDR1 SGHAT, CDR2 FQNNGV. The CDR3 is 17 amino acids. Trimming at V came to 6 bases and at J to 4 bases, leaving 11 bases not matched to a gene. CDR3 amino acids: CASSFNSGLAVYNEQFF. CDR3 bases: TGTGCCAGCAGTTTTAATTCGGGACTAGCGGTTTACAATGAGCAGTTCTTC. Full variable domain (outside the CDR3, taken from reference TRBV11-2 and TRBJ2-1): EAGVAQSPRYKIIEKRQSVAFWCNPISGHATLYWYQQILGQGPKLLIQFQNNGVVDDSQLPKDRFSAERLKGVDSTLKIQPAKLEDSAVYLCASSFNSGLAVYNEQFFGPGTRLTVL.

The chain links TRBV19 to TRBJ2-7, with 9 bases that match TRBD1. The trim removed 5 bases at V and 7 bases at J, leaving 9 bases unmatched. CDR1 is LNHDA, CDR2 SQIVND, per germline (reference sequence). CDR3 size: 14 residues. Written as DNA, the CDR3 is TGTGCCAGTAGTTCGGGACAGGGAGTGGGGGAGCAGTACTTC. Protein sequence: CASSSGQGVGEQYF.

This clone was counted only a few times. This sequence joins TRBV10-3 and TRBJ2-3; the match to TRBD2 covers 14 bases. V was pared by 4 bases and J by 6 bases, with 9 bases of the junction left unmatched. The CDR3 consists of 17 residues. Germline V gives CDR1 ENHRY, CDR2 SYGVKD. Written as DNA, the CDR3 is TGTGCCATCAGTGGGGGGACTAGCGGGGGCTCCGTGGATACGCAGTATTTT. Translated: CAISGGTSGGSVDTQYF.

This clone was counted only a few times. The chain has TRBV18 and TRBJ2-5; 9 bases are shared with TRBD1. J was trimmed by 5 bases and V by 8 bases; bases with no gene match: 12. The germline V gene encodes CDR1 KGHSH and CDR2 LQKENI. The CDR3 is 15 amino acids. CDR3 coding DNA: TGTGCCAGCCGGGGTGGACAGGGGTCCGTGGAGACCCAGTACTTC. It translates to CASRGGQGSVETQYF.

This clone has a handful of counts. The CDR3 reads CASTNRGTFYEQYF. CDR3 coding DNA: TGTGCCAGCACCAATCGGGGTACTTTCTACGAGCAGTACTTC. This rearrangement joins TRBV6-4 to TRBJ2-7; weak D call: TRBD2 (5 bases). There are 14 residues in the CDR3. The V end lost 7 bases, the J end lost 3 bases, and 16 bases lay between the germline ends. The germline gives CDR1 MRHNA, CDR2 SNTAGT.

The chain recombines TRBV27 with TRBJ1-1; D is possibly TRBD1 (5 bases). Looked up from germline, CDR1 is MNHEY and CDR2 is SMNVEV (reference sequence). The CDR3 runs 13 residues. Trimming removed 3 bases from V and 8 bases from J, with 13 bases in between. The CDR3 coding sequence is TGTGCCAGCAGTTTGGGCAGGACATTCGAAGCTTTCTTT. It is translated as CASSLGRTFEAFF.

The chain combines TRBV6-1 with TRBJ2-3; D unresolved. Germline lookup yields CDR1 MNHNS and CDR2 SASEGT. There are 17 residues in the CDR3. The V gene lost 2 bases and the J gene lost 1 base, with 16 bases spanning the gap. CDR3 nucleotides: TGTGCCAGCAGTGAATACCAGGCAGGCTACGGCACAGATACGCAGTATTTT. This translates into CASSEYQAGYGTDTQYF.

The chain recombines TRBV7-9 with TRBJ1-1; no firm D call. This CDR3 comprises 12 residues. CDR1 SEHNR and CDR2 FQNEAQ come from the germline V gene (reference sequence). V shed 5 bases and J shed 5 bases, with 9 bases lying between them. The CDR3: CASSASRTEAFF. CDR3 nucleotide sequence: TGTGCCAGCAGCGCAAGCCGGACTGAAGCTTTCTTT.

As for this clone: One end of the junction varies from germline; a read error may be responsible. This chain uses TRBV7-2 with TRBJ1-4, with TRBD1 identical over 7 bases. Germline values: CDR1 SGHTA, CDR2 FQGNSA. The length of the CDR3 is 16 residues. DNA of the CDR3: TGTGCCAGCAGCCGGGACAGACTTGCAACTAATAAAAAACTGTTTTTT. It codes for CASSRDRLATNKKLFF.

V is TRBV25-1 and J is TRBJ1-1; TRBD1 matches 8 bases. Per the germline V gene, CDR1 is MGHDK and CDR2 is SYGVNS. The CDR3 extends over 14 amino acids. With V trimmed by 7 bases and J by 6 bases, 10 bases remained unmatched. CDR3 protein: CASTVTGVRSEAFF. The DNA for the CDR3 is TGTGCCAGCACGGTGACAGGGGTCCGGTCTGAAGCTTTCTTT.

This clone was found a few times. J is TRBJ1-3 and V is TRBV5-4; maybe TRBD1 (6 bases). The germline gives CDR1 SGHNT, CDR2 YYREEE (reference sequence). The CDR3 is 14 residues long. V was clipped by 10 bases and J by 1 base, with 15 bases between them. The CDR3 DNA follows: TGTGCCTTAGAGATACAGGGATCTGGAAACACCATATATTTT. Its protein product is CALEIQGSGNTIYF.

This clone was observed a handful of times. Other DNA sequences within the sample encode an identical CDR3. The chain links TRBV7-9 to TRBJ2-7; D perhaps matches TRBD2 (5 bases). V was cut by 1 base and J by 2 bases, with 9 bases left in between. Germline CDR1 reads SEHNR; CDR2 reads FQNEAQ (reference sequence). This CDR3 contains 14 residues. CDR3 region: CASSLDGGPYEQYF. CDR3 nucleotide sequence: TGTGCCAGCAGCTTAGATGGCGGGCCCTACGAGCAGTACTTC. Using reference TRBV7-9 and TRBJ2-7 for the parts outside the CDR3, the full variable domain is DTGVSQNPRHKITKRGQNVTFRCDPISEHNRLYWYRQTLGQGPEFLTYFQNEAQLEKSRLLSDRFSAERPKGSFSTLEIQRTEQGDSAMYLCASSLDGGPYEQYFGPGTRLTVT.

The chain combines TRBV2 with TRBJ2-7; 9 bases agree with TRBD2. This CDR3 contains 15 residues. Losses at the gene ends were 0 bases for V and 2 bases for J; bases not matched to a gene: 2. Germline V CDR1 and CDR2: SNHLY, FYNNEI. The CDR3 nucleotides are TGTGCCAGCAGTGAAGCGGGACTAGCTCCCTACGAGCAGTACTTC. Translated, it gives CASSEAGLAPYEQYF. The full variable domain, completed using reference TRBV2 and TRBJ2-7, is EPEVTQTPSHQVTQMGQEVILRCVPISNHLYFYWYRQILGQKVEFLVSFYNNEISEKSEIFDDQFSVERPDGSNFTLKIRSTKLEDSAMYFCASSEAGLAPYEQYFGPGTRLTVT.

The chain employs TRBV15 and TRBJ1-2; no firm D call. V was shortened by 0 bases and J by 8 bases, with 10 bases between the two germline ends. Germline CDR1 and CDR2: LNHNV and YYDKDF (reference sequence). This CDR3 region has 13 residues. The CDR3 spells CATSRDRRAGYTF. The CDR3 bases are TGTGCCACCAGCAGAGATAGGAGGGCAGGCTACACCTTC.

This clone was seen a handful of times. The chain combines TRBV6-5 with TRBJ2-1, with D maybe TRBD2 (6 bases). Germline V gives CDR1 MNHEY, CDR2 SVGAGI. The CDR3 is made up of 14 amino acids. V lost 5 bases and J lost 5, with 13 bases in between. The CDR3, as DNA: TGTGCCAGCAGTCTGCCCGGGAGCCACAATGAGCAGTTCTTC. Protein product: CASSLPGSHNEQFF.

The chain recombines TRBV11-3 with TRBJ2-7; TRBD1 might be the D (7 bases). V lost 1 base to trimming and J lost 5 bases, with 15 bases between them. Germline V gene sequence: CDR1 SGHNT, CDR2 YENEEA. The CDR3 contains 15 residues. In DNA, the CDR3 is TGTGCCAGCAGCTTAGGTCCAGCAGGGGGGCACGAGCAGTACTTC. Translating gives CASSLGPAGGHEQYF.

The chain has TRBV15 and TRBJ2-5; 7 bases fit TRBD2. This CDR3 comprises 16 residues. CDR1 and CDR2 from the germline V gene are LNHNV and YYDKDF (reference sequence). Trimming at V came to 3 bases and at J to 1 base, leaving 8 bases not matched to a gene. CDR3 sequence: CATSSWGGQPQETQYF. CDR3 DNA sequence: TGTGCCACCAGCAGTTGGGGAGGGCAGCCCCAAGAGACCCAGTACTTC. Looking up the rest from reference TRBV15 and TRBJ2-5 gives the full variable domain: DAMVIQNPRYQVTQFGKPVTLSCSQTLNHNVMYWYQQKSSQAPKLLFHYYDKDFNNEADTPDNFQSRRPNTSFCFLDIRSPGLGDTAMYLCATSSWGGQPQETQYFGPGTRLLVL.

The chain joins TRBV28 to TRBJ2-7, with D tentatively TRBD1 (6 bases). The CDR3 is 17 amino acids. Germline V gives CDR1 MDHEN, CDR2 SYDVKM. V gave up 4 bases and J gave up 6 bases, with 25 bases separating them. The CDR3: CASSSPYRVVQGSEQYF. Here the CDR3 DNA reads TGTGCCAGCAGTTCCCCTTACAGGGTAGTACAGGGCAGCGAGCAGTACTTC.

To note about this clone: A read error may produce the germline difference seen at one junction end. The chain has TRBV5-6 and TRBJ1-2, with D maybe TRBD1 (5 bases). There are 15 residues in the CDR3. CDR1 is SGHDT, CDR2 YYEEEE, per germline. The CDR3 DNA follows: TGTGCCAGCAGCTGGATTAGGGACTCTAACCATGGCTACACCTTC. Protein sequence: CASSWIRDSNHGYTF.

The chain combines TRBV9 with TRBJ1-4, with TRBD1 matching 7 bases. The CDR3 consists of 15 residues. Germline V lookup: CDR1 SGDLS, CDR2 YYNGEE. The V gene end was trimmed by 3 bases and the J gene end by 6 bases; junction bases not matched to a gene: 8. CDR3 region: CASSARDSGDEKLFF. The CDR3, as DNA: TGTGCCAGCAGCGCCCGGGACAGTGGAGATGAAAAACTGTTTTTT. Together with reference TRBV9 and TRBJ1-4, the CDR3 gives the full variable domain: DSGVTQTPKHLITATGQRVTLRCSPRSGDLSVYWYQQSLDQGLQFLIQYYNGEERAKGNILERFSAQQFPDLHSELNLSSLELGDSALYFCASSARDSGDEKLFFGSGTQLSVL.

This clone has just a few counts. This chain joins TRBV11-2 and TRBJ2-1, with a weak D call TRBD1 (6 bases). The germline V gene has CDR1 SGHAT and CDR2 FQNNGV. The CDR3 covers 16 residues. With 1 base removed from V and 3 bases from J, the gap between germline ends came to 13 bases. CDR3 nucleotide sequence: TGTGCCAGCAGCTTAGCAAGGGGGTCCCACTACAATGAGCAGTTCTTC. Encoded protein: CASSLARGSHYNEQFF.

The V gene is TRBV5-1, the J gene TRBJ1-5, with 10 bases fitting TRBD1. The CDR3 totals 16 residues. The V gene's germline CDR1 is SGHRS and CDR2 YFSETQ. Trimming cost V 0 bases and J 6 bases; bases outside gene matches: 6. The CDR3 spells CASSLDGTGVRQPQHF. CDR3 nucleotide sequence: TGCGCCAGCAGCTTGGATGGGACAGGGGTACGTCAGCCCCAGCATTTT. The entire variable domain, with the rest obtained from reference TRBV5-1 and TRBJ1-5, is as follows: KAGVTQTPRYLIKTRGQQVTLSCSPISGHRSVSWYQQTPGQGLQFLFEYFSETQRNKGNFPGRFSGRQFSNSRSEMNVSTLELGDSALYLCASSLDGTGVRQPQHFGDGTRLSIL.